This T cell receptor beta chain was identified in a study of T cell responses to AZD1222 COVID-19 vaccine. CDR1 is LGHDT, CDR2 YNNKEL, per germline (reference sequence). The CDR3 extends over 13 amino acids. Trimming left V 3 bases short and J 9 bases short, with 12 bases between. Sequencing used immunoSEQ multiplex PCR; TCRdb keeps in-frame clones, though not all of them. The data hold approximately 120,000 clones, with 70% to 90% observed a single time. Study findings and constraints: Two AZD1222 doses significantly raised spike-specific TCR breadth and depth over controls. Baseline antibody screening turned up just a handful of seropositive AZD1222 recipients. It should be noted that donors were predominantly white British and more often female, and clonal diversity was possibly underestimated. Reportedly, nearly half of unique spike TCRs recognized epitopes outside B.1.351/B.1.1.7 mutations.

For this clone: What it recognizes is unknown.

The J gene is TRBJ1-5, the V gene TRBV3-1 (or the pseudogene TRBV3-2), with a tentative D call TRBD1 (6 bases). The receptor was isolated from an adult who received the AZD1222 COVID-19 vaccine. Sequenced material: peripheral blood, taken 28 days after the second AZD1222 dose. The CDR3: CASSQGQKGPQHF. CDR3 DNA: TGTGCCAGCAGCCAGGGACAAAAGGGGCCCCAGCATTTT.